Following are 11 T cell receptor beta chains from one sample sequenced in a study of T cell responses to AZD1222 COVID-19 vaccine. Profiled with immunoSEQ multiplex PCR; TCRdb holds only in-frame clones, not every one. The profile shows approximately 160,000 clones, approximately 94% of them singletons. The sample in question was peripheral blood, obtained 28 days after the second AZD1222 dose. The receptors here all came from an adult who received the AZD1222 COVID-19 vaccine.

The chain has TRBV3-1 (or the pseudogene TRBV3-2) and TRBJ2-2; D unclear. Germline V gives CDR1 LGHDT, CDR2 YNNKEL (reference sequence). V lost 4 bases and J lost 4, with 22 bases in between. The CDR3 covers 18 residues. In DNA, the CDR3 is TGTGCCAGCAGCCCCCGGCGATTGCCTGGGAAGGGCACCGGGGAGCTGTTTTTT. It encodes CASSPRRLPGKGTGELFF.

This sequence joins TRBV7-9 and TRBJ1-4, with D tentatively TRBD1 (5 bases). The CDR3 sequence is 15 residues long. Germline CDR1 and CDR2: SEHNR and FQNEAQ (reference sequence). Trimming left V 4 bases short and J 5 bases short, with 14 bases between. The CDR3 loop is CASSSRGTLNEKLFF. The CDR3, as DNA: TGTGCCAGCAGCTCTAGAGGGACCCTGAATGAAAAACTGTTTTTT.

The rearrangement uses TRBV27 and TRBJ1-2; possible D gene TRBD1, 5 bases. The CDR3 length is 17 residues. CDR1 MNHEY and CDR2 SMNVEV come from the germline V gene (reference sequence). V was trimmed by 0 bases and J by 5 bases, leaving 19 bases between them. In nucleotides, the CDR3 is TGTGCCAGCAGTTTATCCTTACGACCCGGGACCGATTATGGCTACACCTTC. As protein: CASSLSLRPGTDYGYTF.

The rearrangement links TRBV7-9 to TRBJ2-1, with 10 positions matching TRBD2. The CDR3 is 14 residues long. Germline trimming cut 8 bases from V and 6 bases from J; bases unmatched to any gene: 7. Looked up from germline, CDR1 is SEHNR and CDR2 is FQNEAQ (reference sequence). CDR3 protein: CASERASGSNEQFF. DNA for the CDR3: TGTGCCAGCGAGAGGGCTAGCGGGAGCAATGAGCAGTTCTTC.

CDR3 sequence: CASSPYRAGGYNEQFF. CDR3 in DNA: TGTGCCAGCTCACCATATCGAGCGGGAGGGTACAATGAGCAGTTCTTC. J is TRBJ2-1 and V is TRBV18; 10 nucleotides line up with TRBD2. The CDR3 has 16 residues. V was clipped by 2 bases and J by 4 bases; unmatched bases: 5. Germline assignment: CDR1 KGHSH and CDR2 LQKENI.

This chain's CDR3 is CASGLRGNTIYF. CDR3 in DNA: TGTGCCAGTGGGTTGCGGGGAAACACCATATATTTT. This rearrangement joins TRBV19 to TRBJ1-3; D unresolved. The CDR3 has 12 residues. Trimming pared 8 bases from V and 4 bases from J, leaving 9 bases between. CDR1 and CDR2 (germline): LNHDA, SQIVND (reference sequence).

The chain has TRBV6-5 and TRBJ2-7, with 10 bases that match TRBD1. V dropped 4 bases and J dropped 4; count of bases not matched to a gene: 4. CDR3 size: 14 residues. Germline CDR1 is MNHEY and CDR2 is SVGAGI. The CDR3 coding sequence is TGTGCCAGCAGTTTCCGGGACAGGGGTTACGAGCAGTACTTC. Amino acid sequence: CASSFRDRGYEQYF.

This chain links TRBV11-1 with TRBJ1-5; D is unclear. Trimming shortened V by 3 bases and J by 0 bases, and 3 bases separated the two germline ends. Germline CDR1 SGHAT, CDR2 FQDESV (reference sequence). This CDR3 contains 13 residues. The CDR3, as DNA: TGTGCCAGCAGCTTTGGTAGCAATCAGCCCCAGCATTTT. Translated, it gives CASSFGSNQPQHF.

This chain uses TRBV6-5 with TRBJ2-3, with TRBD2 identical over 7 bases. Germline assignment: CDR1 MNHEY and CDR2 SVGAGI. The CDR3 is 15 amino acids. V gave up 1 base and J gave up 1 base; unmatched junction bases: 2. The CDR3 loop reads CASSYYRGGTDTQYF. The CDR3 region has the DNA TGTGCCAGCAGTTACTACCGGGGGGGCACAGATACGCAGTATTTT.

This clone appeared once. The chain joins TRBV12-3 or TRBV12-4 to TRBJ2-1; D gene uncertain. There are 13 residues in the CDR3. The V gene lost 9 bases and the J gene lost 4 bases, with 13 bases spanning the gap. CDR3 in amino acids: CASLPSVYNEQFF. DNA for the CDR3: TGTGCCAGTCTCCCCTCCGTATACAATGAGCAGTTCTTC.

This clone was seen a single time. In DNA form, the CDR3 reads TGCGCCAGCAGCCGCGCCGCGGGGGATTCGGGCTATGGCTACACCTTC. This encodes CASSRAAGDSGYGYTF. The chain combines TRBV4-3 with TRBJ1-2; TRBD1 might be the D (5 bases). From germline, CDR1 is LGHNA and CDR2 YSLEER. The CDR3 extends over 16 amino acids. V was shortened by 4 bases and J by 4 bases, with 19 bases between the two germline ends.